One and the same sample provided the 18 T cell receptor beta chains below, sequenced in a study of blood T cells in healthy people across ages. PCR was performed a second time for about 6 to 11 cycles using a sample-barcoded 5' primer and a J-beta primer mix. TCRdb re-analysed the 5' RACE reads in MiXCR, keeping a single row per CDR3 protein. The sample comprises over a million distinct CDR3 sequences, more than 35% of which are singletons, and 18% rests with the top ten. The source material was blood. The receptors shown here come from an older woman in good health.

The chain employs TRBV7-8 and TRBJ2-5, with D unresolved. The CDR3 sequence is 15 residues long. Germline V gene sequence: CDR1 SGHVS, CDR2 FQNEAQ. V lost 4 bases and J lost 11, with 23 bases in between. The CDR3 loop is CASSYRELQVNEQYF. The CDR3 coding sequence is TGTGCCAGCAGCTACCGTGAATTACAAGTCAATGAGCAGTACTTC.

Ten or more counts support this clonotype. The genes are TRBV9 and TRBJ2-7; 7 bases fit TRBD2. Germline CDR1 reads SGDLS; CDR2 reads YYNGEE. The length of the CDR3 is 14 residues. J gave up 4 bases and V 2 bases, and 6 bases lay outside the gene matches. In nucleotides, the CDR3 is TGTGCCAGCAGCGTCGGGCTAGCGGATTACGAGCAGTACTTC. Protein sequence: CASSVGLADYEQYF.

V gene TRBV12-3 or TRBV12-4 combines with J gene TRBJ2-7; 9 bases map to TRBD2. This CDR3 has 15 amino acids. V trimming: 5 bases; J trimming: 2 bases; junction bases outside the gene matches: 7. As DNA, the CDR3 is TGTGCCAGCAGTGTTGGCGGGAGGGGGACCTACGAGCAGTACTTC. This sequence encodes CASSVGGRGTYEQYF.

The CDR3 DNA sequence: TGCGCCAGCAGCCAAGTAGGGGGTCAGCCCCAGCATTTT. Residues: CASSQVGGQPQHF. The rearrangement joins TRBV4-1 to TRBJ1-5, with D possibly TRBD1 on 6 matching bases. Germline assignment: CDR1 MGHRA and CDR2 YSYEKL. The ends were cut back, 1 base at V and 6 bases at J, with 7 bases in the middle. The CDR3 loop spans 13 amino acids.

V usage is TRBV28 and J usage is TRBJ2-7, with D perhaps TRBD2 (5 bases). This CDR3 has 15 amino acids. The V gene's germline CDR1 is MDHEN and CDR2 SYDVKM. V was cut by 11 bases and J by 3 bases, with 23 bases left in between. The CDR3 nucleotides read TGTGCCTCGGTCGAGATTGGACCGGGGATCTACGAGCAGTACTTC. This translates into CASVEIGPGIYEQYF.

The chain is built from TRBV9 and TRBJ1-1; perhaps TRBD1 as D (5 bases). The CDR3 is made up of 14 amino acids. CDR1 and CDR2 (germline): SGDLS, YYNGEE. Trimming took off 0 bases at V and 6 bases at J, with 12 bases between the two ends. The CDR3 loop is CASSVGRQYAEAFF. The CDR3, as DNA: TGTGCCAGCAGCGTAGGGAGACAGTATGCTGAAGCTTTCTTT. The full variable domain, completed using reference TRBV9 and TRBJ1-1, is DSGVTQTPKHLITATGQRVTLRCSPRSGDLSVYWYQQSLDQGLQFLIQYYNGEERAKGNILERFSAQQFPDLHSELNLSSLELGDSALYFCASSVGRQYAEAFFGQGTRLTVV.

There are a few counts of this clonotype. The chain recombines TRBV12-3 or TRBV12-4 with TRBJ2-5; D perhaps matches TRBD2 (7 bases). The CDR3 runs to 14 residues. Trimming left V 5 bases short and J 5 bases short, with 15 bases between. The CDR3: CASSPAGARETQYF. CDR3 coding DNA: TGTGCCAGCAGTCCTGCGGGGGCTAGGGAGACCCAGTACTTC.

The chain uses TRBV20-1 and TRBJ2-1, with 9 bases that match TRBD2. Germline CDR1 is DFQATT and CDR2 is SNEGSKA (reference sequence). J gave up 7 bases and V 1 base, and 8 bases lay outside the gene matches. CDR3 length: 15 amino acids. CDR3 DNA sequence: TGCAGTGCTAGAGGAACCGGGACTAGCTTTAATGAGCAGTTCTTC. Encoded protein: CSARGTGTSFNEQFF.

This rearrangement joins TRBV20-1 to TRBJ2-1; D gene unclear. Germline V gene lookup returns CDR1 DFQATT and CDR2 SNEGSKA (reference sequence). The CDR3 spans 15 residues. Deletions cut 3 bases from V and 6 bases from J, with 18 bases between. The DNA of the CDR3 is TGCAGTGCTAGTGTGGTACAGAGCGTATTCAATGAGCAGTTCTTC. Its protein product is CSASVVQSVFNEQFF.

The V call is TRBV4-2, the J call TRBJ1-2, with 10 bases aligning to TRBD1. Looked up from germline, CDR1 is LGHNA and CDR2 is YNFKEQ. Trimming removed 8 bases from V and 3 bases from J; junction bases left unmatched: 9. This CDR3 is built from 15 residues. CDR3 amino acids: CASCPSGTGDYGYTF. The CDR3 coding sequence is TGTGCCAGCTGCCCCTCCGGGACAGGGGACTATGGCTACACCTTC.

J is TRBJ2-1 and V is TRBV10-3; D is ambiguous. The ends were cut back, 0 bases at V and 0 bases at J, with 6 bases in the middle. From germline, CDR1 is ENHRY and CDR2 SYGVKD. The CDR3 totals 15 residues. CDR3 nucleotide sequence: TGTGCCATCAGTGAGTCTAGTAGCTCCTACAATGAGCAGTTCTTC. As protein: CAISESSSSYNEQFF.

The CDR3 is CASSHREFNEQFF. Here the CDR3 DNA reads TGCGCCAGCAGCCACCGGGAATTCAATGAGCAGTTCTTC. The chain has TRBV5-1 and TRBJ2-1; TRBD2 is a possible D gene (5 bases). Trimming took 4 bases from V and 6 from J, leaving 11 bases between them. The CDR3 has 13 amino acids. Looked up from germline, CDR1 is SGHRS and CDR2 is YFSETQ.

The genes are TRBV11-2 and TRBJ2-1; TRBD2 agrees at 7 bases. The CDR3 sequence is 16 residues long. Per the germline V gene, CDR1 is SGHAT and CDR2 is FQNNGV. The ends lost 3 bases at V and 0 bases at J; junction bases unmatched: 5. The CDR3 here is CASSFSGTTSYNEQFF. CDR3 coding DNA: TGTGCCAGCAGCTTCTCCGGGACTACCTCCTACAATGAGCAGTTCTTC.

The V call is TRBV5-1, the J call TRBJ2-7; the match to TRBD2 covers 8 bases. The CDR3 covers 14 residues. With V trimmed by 4 bases and J by 1 base, 4 bases remained unmatched. From germline, CDR1 is SGHRS and CDR2 YFSETQ. The CDR3: CASSAGLASYEQYF. In nucleotides, the CDR3 is TGCGCCAGCAGCGCCGGACTAGCATCCTACGAGCAGTACTTC.

The V call is TRBV20-1, the J call TRBJ2-4; 7 positions agree with TRBD2. The V gene's germline CDR1 is DFQATT and CDR2 SNEGSKA (reference sequence). The length of the CDR3 is 15 residues. V lost 2 bases, J lost 13 bases, and 17 bases stayed unmatched. The CDR3 bases are TGCAGTGCTAGATTGCGGACTAGTACGTCCGGGAAGCAGTACTTC. Translated: CSARLRTSTSGKQYF.

This clonotype was counted a few times. The rearrangement links TRBV11-2 to TRBJ2-5; D remains unclear. The germline V gene has CDR1 SGHAT and CDR2 FQNNGV. The CDR3 is made up of 14 amino acids. Trimming pared 0 bases from V and 11 bases from J, leaving 16 bases between. The CDR3 sequence is CASSLDGPGAEQYF. The CDR3 DNA follows: TGTGCCAGCAGCTTAGACGGGCCTGGTGCTGAGCAGTACTTC.

The V gene is TRBV6-2 or TRBV6-3, the J gene TRBJ2-7, with TRBD2 as a possible D gene (6 bases). CDR3 size: 15 residues. Between the trimmed V and J ends, which lost 2 bases and 6 bases, there was a span of 17 bases. Germline assignment: CDR1 MNHEY and CDR2 SVGEGT. CDR3 protein: CASSYDSQGGTEQYF. The CDR3 bases are TGTGCCAGCAGTTACGATTCGCAGGGCGGGACCGAGCAGTACTTC.

This chain links TRBV20-1 with TRBJ2-7; TRBD2 agrees at 10 bases. Germline CDR1 is DFQATT and CDR2 is SNEGSKA (reference sequence). Unmatched junction bases numbered 7, after V lost 3 bases and J lost 5 bases. CDR3 size: 14 residues. The CDR3 region is CSASKLAGDHEQYF. Written as DNA, the CDR3 is TGCAGTGCTAGTAAGCTAGCGGGAGATCACGAGCAGTACTTC.